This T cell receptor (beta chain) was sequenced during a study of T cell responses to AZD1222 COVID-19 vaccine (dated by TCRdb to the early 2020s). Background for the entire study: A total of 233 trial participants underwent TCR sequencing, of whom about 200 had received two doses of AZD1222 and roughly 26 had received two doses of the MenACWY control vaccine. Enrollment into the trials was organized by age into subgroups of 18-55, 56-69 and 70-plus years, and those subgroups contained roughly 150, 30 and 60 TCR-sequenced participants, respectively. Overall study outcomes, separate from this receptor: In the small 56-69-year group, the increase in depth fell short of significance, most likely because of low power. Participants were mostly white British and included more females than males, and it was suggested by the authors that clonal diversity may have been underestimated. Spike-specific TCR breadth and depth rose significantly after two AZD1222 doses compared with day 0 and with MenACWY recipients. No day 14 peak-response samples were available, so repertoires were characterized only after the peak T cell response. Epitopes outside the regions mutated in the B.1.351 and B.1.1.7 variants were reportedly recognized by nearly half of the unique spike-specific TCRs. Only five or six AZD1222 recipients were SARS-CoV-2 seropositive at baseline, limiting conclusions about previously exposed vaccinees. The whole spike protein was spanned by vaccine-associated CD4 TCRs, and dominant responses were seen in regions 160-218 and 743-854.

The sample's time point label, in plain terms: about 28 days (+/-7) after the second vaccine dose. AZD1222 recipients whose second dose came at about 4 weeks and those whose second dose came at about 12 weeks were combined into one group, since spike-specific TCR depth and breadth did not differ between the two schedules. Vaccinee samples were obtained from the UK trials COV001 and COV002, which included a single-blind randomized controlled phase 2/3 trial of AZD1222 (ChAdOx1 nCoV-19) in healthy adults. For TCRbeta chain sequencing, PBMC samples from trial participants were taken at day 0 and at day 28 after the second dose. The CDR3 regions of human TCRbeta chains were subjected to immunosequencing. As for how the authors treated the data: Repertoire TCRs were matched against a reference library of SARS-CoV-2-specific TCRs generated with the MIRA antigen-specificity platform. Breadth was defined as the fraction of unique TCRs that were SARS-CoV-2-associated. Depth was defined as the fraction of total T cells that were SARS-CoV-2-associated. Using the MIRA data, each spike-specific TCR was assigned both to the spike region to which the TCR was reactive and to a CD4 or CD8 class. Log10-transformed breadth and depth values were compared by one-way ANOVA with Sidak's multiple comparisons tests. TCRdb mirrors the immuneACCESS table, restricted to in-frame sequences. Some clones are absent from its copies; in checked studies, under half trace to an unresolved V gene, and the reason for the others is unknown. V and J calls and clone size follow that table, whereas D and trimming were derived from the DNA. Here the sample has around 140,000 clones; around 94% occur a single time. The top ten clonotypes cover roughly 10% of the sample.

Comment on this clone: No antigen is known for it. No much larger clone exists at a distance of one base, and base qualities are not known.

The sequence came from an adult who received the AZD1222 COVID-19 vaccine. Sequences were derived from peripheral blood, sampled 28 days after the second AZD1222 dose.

In nucleotides, the sequence is TGTGCCAGTAGTCTGAGCTTGAACACTGAAGCTTTCTTT. The resulting protein is CASSLSLNTEAFF. The V gene is TRBV19 and the J gene is TRBJ1-1; no D gene is confidently identified. V is shortened by 5 bases, J by 0 bases, and the region joining them spans 7 bases. There are 13 amino acids in the CDR3, from cysteine to phenylalanine inclusive. Of the read, only the CDR3 DNA is kept; its 39 bases are in frame from base 1. The germline V gene (reference sequence) specifies LNHDA as CDR1 and SQIVND as CDR2. The entire variable domain, with the stretches around the CDR3 drawn from the reference TRBV19 and TRBJ1-1 proteins, is DGGITQSPKYLFRKEGQNVTLSCEQNLNHDAMYWYRQDPGQGLRLIYYSQIVNDFQKGDIAEGYSVSREKKESFPLTVTSAQKNPTAFYLCASSLSLNTEAFFGQGTRLTVV.